This is a list of T cell receptor beta chains from one sample in a study of molecular identifiers for immune sequencing clone quantification. TCRdb re-called the PCR reads through MiXCR, storing one row per CDR3 protein. The sample yields about 510,000 distinct CDR3 sequences, 25% seen once. Material: naive CD8+ T cells from blood, with Jurkat cell RNA spiked in. The source is a human donor in good health. Some libraries in this study had Jurkat cell RNA spiked in. The CDR3 runs from the conserved cysteine through the conserved F or W. D genes are given only for firm matches. Not every row has a clone size; where given, it reads once, few, many or a size class.

V: TRBV7-8; size: NA; J: TRBJ2-5; D: TRBD2; DNA: TGTGCCAGCAGCTTTCTTAGCGGGGGGGAGCCCCAGTACTTC; CDR3: CASSFLSGGEPQYF
V: TRBV12-3/TRBV12-4; size: many; J: TRBJ2-3; D: NA; DNA: TGTGCCAGCAGTCAGCTAGAGGGAAGCACAGATACGCAGTATTTT; CDR3: CASSQLEGSTDTQYF
V: TRBV7-9; size: NA; J: TRBJ1-1; D: NA; DNA: TGTGCCAGCAGCCCTACCGCGGGCGGGGGAGCTTTCTTT; CDR3: CASSPTAGGGAFF
V: TRBV5-5; size: few; J: TRBJ2-1; D: NA; DNA: TGTGCCCCATCAGGGGGGGGGGCTAGCGGTGAGCAGTTCTTC; CDR3: CAPSGGGASGEQFF
V: TRBV6-1; size: many; J: TRBJ1-1; D: NA; DNA: TGTGCCAGCAGTGAATTAAAAGGGCCGAACACTGAAGCTTTCTTT; CDR3: CASSELKGPNTEAFF
V: TRBV28; size: many; J: TRBJ2-5; D: TRBD2; DNA: TGTGCCAGCAGTCTTGTAGGACTAGCGTTAGGCGGAGAGACCCAGTACTTC; CDR3: CASSLVGLALGGETQYF
V: TRBV6-2/TRBV6-3; size: many; J: TRBJ1-1; D: NA; DNA: TGTGCCAGCAGCCACGGGGCAGGAGCTGAAGCTTTCTTT; CDR3: CASSHGAGAEAFF
V: TRBV4-1; size: many; J: TRBJ1-1; D: NA; DNA: TGCGCCAGCAGCCAAGCGGGAAGGGTCGGAACCTTCATGAACACTGAAGCTTTCTTT; CDR3: CASSQAGRVGTFMNTEAFF
V: TRBV27; size: few; J: TRBJ2-2; D: TRBD2; DNA: TGTGCCAGCAGTTCGGGACTAGCGGGACCCGGGGAGCTGTTTTTT; CDR3: CASSSGLAGPGELFF
V: TRBV5-1; size: NA; J: TRBJ1-4; D: NA; DNA: TGCGCCAGCAGCTTGGCCAAGGACAGTTATGAAAAACTGTTTTTT; CDR3: CASSLAKDSYEKLFF
V: TRBV20-1; size: NA; J: TRBJ2-7; D: TRBD2; DNA: TGCAGTGCTAGAGAGCGGACTAGCGGGACCACCTACGAGCAGTACTTC; CDR3: CSARERTSGTTYEQYF
V: TRBV2; size: few; J: TRBJ1-6; D: NA; DNA: TGTGCCAGCGATAGGGATAATAATTCACCCCTCCACTTT; CDR3: CASDRDNNSPLHF
V: TRBV9; size: NA; J: TRBJ2-1; D: NA; DNA: TGTGCCAGCAGCCCCAAGGTTGCGCAAGACAATGAGCAGTTCTTC; CDR3: CASSPKVAQDNEQFF
V: TRBV19; size: NA; J: TRBJ1-5; D: NA; DNA: TGTGCCAGTAGTGTAGTGGAAACTCAGCCCCAGCATTTT; CDR3: CASSVVETQPQHF
V: TRBV7-9; size: NA; J: TRBJ2-5; D: NA; DNA: TGTGCCAGCAGCTGGGAGGGGGGGAAAGAGACCCAGTACTTC; CDR3: CASSWEGGKETQYF
V: TRBV7-6; size: few; J: TRBJ2-7; D: TRBD2; DNA: TGTGCCAGCAGCTTAGATACTAGCGGGATTTACGAGCAGTACTTC; CDR3: CASSLDTSGIYEQYF
V: TRBV6-2/TRBV6-3; size: few; J: TRBJ2-6; D: TRBD1; DNA: TGTGCCAGCAGTTACGGGACAGTAAACTCTGGGGCCAGCGTCCTGACTTTC; CDR3: CASSYGTVNSGASVLTF
V: TRBV7-9; size: many; J: TRBJ2-3; D: NA; DNA: TGTGCCAGCAGTTACACAGATACGCAGTATTTT; CDR3: CASSYTDTQYF
V: TRBV20-1; size: few; J: TRBJ1-5; D: TRBD1; DNA: TGCAGTGCTAGTCTAGGACAGGGGGCGGGTCAGCCCCAGCATTTT; CDR3: CSASLGQGAGQPQHF
V: TRBV27; size: NA; J: TRBJ2-5; D: NA; DNA: TGTGCCAGCAGTTTAGGACGGTTCCAAGAGACCCAGTACTTC; CDR3: CASSLGRFQETQYF
V: TRBV13; size: few; J: TRBJ1-2; D: TRBD1; DNA: TGTGCCAGCAGCTCGGGACAGCACTCCTACACCTTC; CDR3: CASSSGQHSYTF
V: TRBV5-6; size: few; J: TRBJ1-1; D: TRBD1; DNA: TGTGCCAGCAGCTTGGGGAGCAGGGGGCCCACTGAAGCTTTCTTT; CDR3: CASSLGSRGPTEAFF
V: TRBV6-1; size: once; J: TRBJ2-7; D: NA; DNA: TGTGCCAGCAGTGACGGTAGATATCGGACCCGAGGGTACGAGCAGTACTTC; CDR3: CASSDGRYRTRGYEQYF
V: TRBV5-1; size: NA; J: TRBJ1-1; D: NA; DNA: TGCGCCAGCAGCTTCAAGGCCGGTGAAGCTTTCTTT; CDR3: CASSFKAGEAFF
V: TRBV12-3/TRBV12-4; size: few; J: TRBJ2-7; D: TRBD2; DNA: TGTGCCAGCAGTTGGGGGGGTCCAGACTACGAGCAGTACTTC; CDR3: CASSWGGPDYEQYF
V: TRBV7-9; size: NA; J: TRBJ2-3; D: TRBD2; DNA: TGTGCCAGCAGCTTAGCCCGACTGGGACTAGGCACAGATACGCAGTATTTT; CDR3: CASSLARLGLGTDTQYF
V: TRBV29-1; size: NA; J: TRBJ2-7; D: TRBD2; DNA: TGCAGCGTTGATACTAGCGACTACGAGCAGCACTTC; CDR3: CSVDTSDYEQHF
V: TRBV24-1; size: few; J: TRBJ2-1; D: TRBD2; DNA: TGTGCCACCAGTGACCGCGGACTAGCGGGAGGCTATGAGCAGTTCTTC; CDR3: CATSDRGLAGGYEQFF
V: TRBV6-5; size: NA; J: TRBJ2-1; D: TRBD2; DNA: TGTGCCAGCGCCAGTAGCGGGATCATCGATGCGCAGTTCTTC; CDR3: CASASSGIIDAQFF
V: TRBV11-2; size: few; J: TRBJ1-1; D: NA; DNA: TGTGCCAGCAGACGTCCAGAGAACACTGAAGCTTTCTTT; CDR3: CASRRPENTEAFF
V: TRBV20-1; size: NA; J: TRBJ1-2; D: TRBD1; DNA: TGCAGTGCTAGAGTAAAAGGGACAGGGGCCTATGGCTACACCTTC; CDR3: CSARVKGTGAYGYTF
V: TRBV27; size: many; J: TRBJ1-2; D: TRBD1; DNA: TGTGCCAGCAGTATGGGGACAGGCTATGGCTACACCTTC; CDR3: CASSMGTGYGYTF
V: TRBV29-1; size: few; J: TRBJ2-7; D: NA; DNA: TGCAGCGTCCCTGGGACCCACTACGAGCAGTACTTC; CDR3: CSVPGTHYEQYF
V: TRBV6-5; size: NA; J: TRBJ2-2; D: TRBD2; DNA: TGTGCCAGCAGTTACTCGAACCCCAGGCTAGCGGGGGCCGGGGAGCTGTTTTTT; CDR3: CASSYSNPRLAGAGELFF
V: TRBV28; size: NA; J: TRBJ2-2; D: TRBD1; DNA: TGTGCCAGCAGTCCGGACAGGGTTCTCACCGGGGAGCTGTTTTTT; CDR3: CASSPDRVLTGELFF
V: TRBV7-2; size: many; J: TRBJ1-5; D: NA; DNA: TGTGCCAGCAGCACCGGTGGGCCGGGCAATCAGCCCCAGCATTTT; CDR3: CASSTGGPGNQPQHF
V: TRBV30; size: NA; J: TRBJ2-5; D: NA; DNA: TGTGCCTGGAATAAAAGAGCGGGTTACCAAGAGACCCCGTACTTC; CDR3: CAWNKRAGYQETPYF
V: TRBV12-3/TRBV12-4; size: few; J: TRBJ1-5; D: NA; DNA: TGTGCCAGCAGTTTTGGGGAGACAAGCAATCAGCCCCAGCATTTT; CDR3: CASSFGETSNQPQHF
V: TRBV12-3/TRBV12-4; size: NA; J: TRBJ1-2; D: NA; DNA: TGTGCCAGCAGTTCTCTTAACTATGGCTACACCTTC; CDR3: CASSSLNYGYTF
V: TRBV30; size: NA; J: TRBJ1-5; D: NA; DNA: TGTGCCTGGAGTGCCCATTTTTATCAGCCCCAGCATTTT; CDR3: CAWSAHFYQPQHF
V: TRBV5-1; size: NA; J: TRBJ2-7; D: TRBD2; DNA: TGCGCCAGCAGCTTGTTGTCTAGCGGGAGTTACGAGCAGTACTTC; CDR3: CASSLLSSGSYEQYF
V: TRBV6-5; size: many; J: TRBJ2-7; D: TRBD1; DNA: TGTGCCAGCAGTTCCACGGACAGGGTCGAGGTCCACGAGCAGTACTTC; CDR3: CASSSTDRVEVHEQYF
V: TRBV4-1; size: many; J: TRBJ1-1; D: NA; DNA: TGCGCCAGCAGCCAAGTCCGGGCCGTCATCACTGAAGCTTTCTTT; CDR3: CASSQVRAVITEAFF
V: TRBV28; size: many; J: TRBJ2-3; D: NA; DNA: TGTGCCAGCATCTCGGACACTGATACGCAGTATTTT; CDR3: CASISDTDTQYF
V: TRBV7-9; size: many; J: TRBJ2-3; D: TRBD1; DNA: TGTGCCAGCAGCCCGAGTCCGGGACAGAACACAGATACGCAGTATTTT; CDR3: CASSPSPGQNTDTQYF
V: TRBV4-3; size: many; J: TRBJ2-3; D: NA; DNA: TGCGCCAGCAGCCAAGAAGATTTTATGGGGCTTCGAGGAGGTACGCAGTATTTT; CDR3: CASSQEDFMGLRGGTQYF
V: TRBV6-6; size: few; J: TRBJ2-1; D: TRBD2; DNA: TGTGCCAGCAGTTCACTAGCGGGATGGAATGAGCAGTTCTTC; CDR3: CASSSLAGWNEQFF
V: TRBV30; size: many; J: TRBJ1-1; D: NA; DNA: TGTGCCTGGAGACGCTCCGGTTTCACTGAAGCTTTCTTT; CDR3: CAWRRSGFTEAFF
V: TRBV29-1; size: medium-sized; J: TRBJ1-3; D: NA; DNA: TGCAGCGTTGATTCGGGACGAGGAGGAGGAAACACCATATATTTT; CDR3: CSVDSGRGGGNTIYF
V: TRBV9; size: many; J: TRBJ2-7; D: TRBD1; DNA: TGTGCCAGCAGCGTAGTCACAGGGGGCGAGCAGTACTTC; CDR3: CASSVVTGGEQYF